This TCR beta chain was recorded in a study of low-dose radiotherapy and immunotherapy resistance in tumors. Study summary: The drug cyclophosphamide was given into a vein at 200 mg/m2 every two weeks, one day before radiation and immunotherapy.

V lost 0 bases to trimming and J lost 2 bases; unmatched junction nucleotides: 5. The germline V gene has CDR1 ENHRY and CDR2 SYGVKD. The CDR3 totals 16 residues. Priming of first-strand cDNA relied on TRAV- and TRBV-specific primers (covering alpha and beta chains). It was with a constant-region primer and a V-primer adapter that TCRs were amplified over roughly 19 PCR cycles. The authors amplified isolated mRNA by in vitro transcription. MiXCR, applied by TCRdb to the reads, yields one record per CDR3 protein. The sample lists under 90,000 distinct CDR3 sequences; around a sixth were seen once. The sample's time point: after trial treatment. Treatment reported: LDRT plus nivolumab, ipilimumab, low-dose cyclophosphamide and aspirin (RACIN trial).

The sample was PBMCs, taken after low-dose radiotherapy plus immunotherapy. This receptor was obtained from a male donor with prostate cancer. The chain uses TRBV10-3 and TRBJ2-3; 7 positions agree with TRBD2. The CDR3 loop reads CAISESTSEHTDTQYF. The DNA for the CDR3 is TGTGCCATCAGTGAGTCAACTAGCGAACACACAGATACGCAGTATTTT.